The entry below gives a single TCR beta chain sequence along with its context. The antigen remains undetermined. The source of the sample is a study of OX40 agonist ivuxolimab in advanced cancers. Regarding the study as a whole: Expanded peripheral T-cell antigen specificity went undetermined.

The method was immunoSEQ multiplex PCR; TCRdb's version includes in-frame clones alone and lacks a portion of them. The table has around 84,000 clones, 84% seen once. V dropped 2 bases and J dropped 2 bases, with 25 bases sitting between them. The CDR3 is 19 residues long. The germline V gene encodes CDR1 SGHRS and CDR2 YFSETQ. The chain is built from TRBV5-1 and TRBJ2-5; either TRBD1 or TRBD2 may fit D (7 bases each). Sequencing was performed on CD4+ or CD8+ T cells sorted from blood, taken in a trial of the OX40 agonist ivuxolimab. This TCR came from an adult with an advanced solid tumor such as melanoma, head and neck, liver or kidney cancer. In nucleotides, the CDR3 is TGCGCCAGCAGCTTAGCCTCCGGGGGAGCAGGGGGAGGGCAAGAGACCCAGTACTTC. This encodes CASSLASGGAGGGQETQYF. The full variable domain, rest sourced from reference TRBV5-1 and TRBJ2-5, is KAGVTQTPRYLIKTRGQQVTLSCSPISGHRSVSWYQQTPGQGLQFLFEYFSETQRNKGNFPGRFSGRQFSNSRSEMNVSTLELGDSALYLCASSLASGGAGGGQETQYFGPGTRLLVL.